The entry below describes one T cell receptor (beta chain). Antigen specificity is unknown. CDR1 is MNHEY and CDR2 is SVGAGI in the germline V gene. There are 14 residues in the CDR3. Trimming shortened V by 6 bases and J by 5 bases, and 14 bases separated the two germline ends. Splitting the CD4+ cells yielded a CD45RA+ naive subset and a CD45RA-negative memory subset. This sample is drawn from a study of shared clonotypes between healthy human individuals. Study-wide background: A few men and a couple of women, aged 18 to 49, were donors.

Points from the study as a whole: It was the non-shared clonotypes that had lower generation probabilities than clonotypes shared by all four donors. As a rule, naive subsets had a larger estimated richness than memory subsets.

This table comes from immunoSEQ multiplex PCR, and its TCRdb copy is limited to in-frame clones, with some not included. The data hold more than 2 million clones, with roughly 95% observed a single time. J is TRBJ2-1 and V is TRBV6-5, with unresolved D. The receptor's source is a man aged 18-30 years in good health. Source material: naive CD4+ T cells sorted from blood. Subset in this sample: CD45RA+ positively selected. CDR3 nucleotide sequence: TGTGCCAGCAGCCCCGATGGGCGGAACAATGAGCAGTTCTTC. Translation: CASSPDGRNNEQFF.